The next 27 T cell receptor beta chains were all read from a single sample in a study of T cell responses to AZD1222 COVID-19 vaccine. Clones were read by immunoSEQ multiplex PCR, and TCRdb kept only the in-frame ones, dropping some. The repertoire holds about 130,000 clones, with 89% as singletons. The source material was peripheral blood, sampled 28 days after the second AZD1222 dose. These receptors were obtained from an adult who received the AZD1222 COVID-19 vaccine.

The chain recombines TRBV11-2 with TRBJ1-6, with D perhaps TRBD1 (5 bases). Germline values: CDR1 SGHAT, CDR2 FQNNGV. The length of the CDR3 is 16 residues. V was clipped by 5 bases and J by 6 bases, with 17 bases between them. CDR3 sequence reads: CASSNLRAGFNSPLHF. The CDR3 DNA reads as TGTGCCAGCAGCAACCTAAGGGCAGGGTTTAATTCACCCCTCCACTTT.

J is TRBJ2-3 and V is TRBV5-4, with D possibly matching TRBD2 (5 bases). The V gene lost 4 bases and the J gene lost 0 bases, with 15 bases spanning the gap. Germline lookup yields CDR1 SGHNT and CDR2 YYREEE (reference sequence). The CDR3 is made up of 16 amino acids. In DNA form, the CDR3 reads TGTGCCAGCAGCCAACGGCGGGCAAAGAGCACAGATACGCAGTATTTT. Translating it yields CASSQRRAKSTDTQYF.

CDR3 DNA: TGCAGCGTTGCCCCCGTGGGGGATACGCAGTATTTT. This translates into CSVAPVGDTQYF. This chain joins TRBV29-1 and TRBJ2-3; D ambiguous. The CDR3 sequence is 12 residues long. Trimming took off 4 bases at V and 6 bases at J, with 11 bases between the two ends. Looked up from germline, CDR1 is SQVTM and CDR2 is ANQGSEA.

The rearrangement joins TRBV25-1 to TRBJ1-4; maybe TRBD1 (6 bases). Trimming took off 1 base at V and 7 bases at J, with 13 bases between the two ends. The CDR3 totals 15 residues. From germline, CDR1 is MGHDK and CDR2 SYGVNS. The CDR3 DNA reads TGTGCCAGCAGTGAATGGGTAGGGGGGGGTGAAAAACTGTTTTTT. This sequence encodes CASSEWVGGGEKLFF.

This chain connects TRBV4-3 to TRBJ2-1, with TRBD2 as a possible D gene (5 bases). V shed 1 base and J shed 10 bases, with 17 bases lying between them. CDR3 length equals 15 residues. Germline V gene lookup returns CDR1 LGHNA and CDR2 YSLEER. CDR3 sequence: CASSQVHRGYQEQFF. For the CDR3, the DNA is TGCGCCAGCAGCCAAGTTCATCGAGGGTACCAGGAGCAGTTCTTC.

The gene calls are TRBV18 and TRBJ1-6; D unclear. The length of the CDR3 is 15 residues. Germline V gives CDR1 KGHSH, CDR2 LQKENI. Between the trimmed V and J ends, which lost 6 bases and 1 base, there was a span of 10 bases. The CDR3 here is CASSPSGSYNSPLHF. For the CDR3, the DNA is TGTGCCAGCTCCCCATCGGGATCCTATAATTCACCCCTCCACTTT. Supplemented by reference TRBV18 and TRBJ1-6, the full variable domain reads NAGVMQNPRHLVRRRGQEARLRCSPMKGHSHVYWYRQLPEEGLKFMVYLQKENIIDESGMPKERFSAEFPKEGPSILRIQQVVRGDSAAYFCASSPSGSYNSPLHFGNGTRLTVT.

This chain's CDR3 is CASSPGRGVRQPQHF. CDR3 coding DNA: TGTGCCAGCAGCCCCGGCAGGGGAGTAAGGCAGCCCCAGCATTTT. The V and J genes are TRBV7-2 and TRBJ1-5; TRBD1 might be the D (6 bases). The CDR3 totals 15 residues. V lost 5 bases and J lost 7, with 18 bases in between. Germline V CDR1 and CDR2: SGHTA, FQGNSA.

The chain is built from TRBV5-5 and TRBJ1-2; D gene ambiguous. The V end lost 4 bases, the J end lost 4 bases, and 14 bases lay between the germline ends. The V gene's germline CDR1 is SGHKS and CDR2 YYEKEE (reference sequence). This CDR3 has 14 residues. CDR3 sequence (DNA): TGTGCCAGCAGCCCCTCCATAGGGTTCTATGGCTACACCTTC. Protein sequence: CASSPSIGFYGYTF. Full variable domain (remainder filled in from reference TRBV5-5 and TRBJ1-2): DAGVTQSPTHLIKTRGQQVTLRCSPISGHKSVSWYQQVLGQGPQFIFQYYEKEERGRGNFPDRFSARQFPNYSSELNVNALLLGDSALYLCASSPSIGFYGYTFGSGTRLTVV.

This clone was counted once. The rearrangement joins TRBV30 to TRBJ1-4; no firm D call. This CDR3 region has 16 residues. CDR1 and CDR2 (germline): GTSNPN, SVGIG (reference sequence). The V and J ends lost 2 bases and 0 bases respectively, with 13 bases between them. Here the CDR3 reads CAWSPPFAPTNEKLFF. The CDR3 coding sequence is TGTGCCTGGAGTCCGCCCTTTGCACCAACTAATGAAAAACTGTTTTTT. Full variable domain (missing parts from reference TRBV30 and TRBJ1-4): SQTIHQWPATLVQPVGSPLSLECTVEGTSNPNLYWYRQAAGRGLQLLFYSVGIGQISSEVPQNLSASRPQDRQFILSSKKLLLSDSGFYLCAWSPPFAPTNEKLFFGSGTQLSVL.

The V gene is TRBV9, the J gene TRBJ2-3; a weak D match, TRBD2 (6 bases). CDR1 and CDR2 (germline): SGDLS, YYNGEE. Trimming left V 4 bases short and J 2 bases short, with 14 bases between. This CDR3 region has 15 residues. CDR3: CASSPLSGLTDTQYF. The CDR3 DNA reads as TGTGCCAGCAGCCCTCTGAGCGGGCTCACAGATACGCAGTATTTT. Together with reference TRBV9 and TRBJ2-3, the CDR3 gives the full variable domain: DSGVTQTPKHLITATGQRVTLRCSPRSGDLSVYWYQQSLDQGLQFLIQYYNGEERAKGNILERFSAQQFPDLHSELNLSSLELGDSALYFCASSPLSGLTDTQYFGPGTRLTVL.

The gene calls are TRBV6-4 and TRBJ1-1; D uncertain. CDR3 size: 13 residues. Trimming stripped 3 bases from V and 0 bases from J, with 5 bases between. Germline V lookup: CDR1 MRHNA, CDR2 SNTAGT. CDR3 nucleotides: TGTGCCAGCAGTGAAGCCGTGAACACTGAAGCTTTCTTT. Its translation is CASSEAVNTEAFF.

This clone has just one count. The chain uses TRBV5-5 and TRBJ1-2; TRBD1 might be the D (6 bases). The CDR3 length is 17 residues. V lost 4 bases to trimming and J lost 7 bases, with 26 bases between them. Germline CDR1 SGHKS, CDR2 YYEKEE (reference sequence). CDR3 DNA: TGTGCCAGCAGCCGGGACAATTATCTCTCGGGCTCGTCTGGCTACACCTTC. Translation: CASSRDNYLSGSSGYTF.

The chain links TRBV7-2 to TRBJ1-5, with unresolved D. The CDR3 is 13 amino acids. Germline V gives CDR1 SGHTA, CDR2 FQGNSA. V was shortened by 4 bases and J by 1 base, with 5 bases between the two germline ends. As DNA, the CDR3 is TGTGCCAGCAGCTCCGACAGCAATCAGCCCCAGCATTTT. It codes for CASSSDSNQPQHF.

The chain has TRBV4-1 and TRBJ2-7, with 12 bases aligning to TRBD1. The CDR3 totals 16 residues. Germline V lookup: CDR1 MGHRA, CDR2 YSYEKL. Trimming took 1 base from V and 5 from J; bases not matched to a gene: 6. The CDR3 spells CASSQARGQGADEQYF. The DNA for the CDR3 is TGCGCCAGCAGCCAAGCGAGGGGACAGGGGGCGGACGAGCAGTACTTC.

The chain links TRBV7-9 to TRBJ1-1, with D perhaps matching TRBD1 (6 bases). The ends were cut back, 8 bases at V and 1 base at J, with 17 bases in the middle. The CDR3 runs 15 residues. The V gene's germline CDR1 is SEHNR and CDR2 FQNEAQ (reference sequence). CDR3 in amino acids: CASSAEGGWNTEAFF. Here the CDR3 DNA reads TGTGCCAGCTCAGCGGAGGGGGGCTGGAACACTGAAGCTTTCTTT.

The J gene is TRBJ1-4, the V gene TRBV6-5, with D possibly being TRBD1 (5 bases). The ends were cut back, 4 bases at V and 4 bases at J, with 13 bases in the middle. CDR1 and CDR2 from the germline V gene are MNHEY and SVGAGI. There are 15 residues in the CDR3. As DNA, the CDR3 is TGTGCCAGCAGTTCCTCAGGGAGGGGTAATGAAAAACTGTTTTTT. It specifies CASSSSGRGNEKLFF.

The chain is built from TRBV7-3 and TRBJ2-3; D is unresolved. This CDR3 has 14 residues. V was shortened by 1 base and J by 2 bases, with 7 bases between the two germline ends. Per germline, CDR1 SGHTA and CDR2 FQGTGA. The CDR3 coding sequence is TGTGCCAGCAGCTTAAGGGATGCCACAGATACGCAGTATTTT. Its protein product is CASSLRDATDTQYF.

The J gene is TRBJ1-5, the V gene TRBV7-3; 8 nucleotides line up with TRBD1. Germline lookup yields CDR1 SGHTA and CDR2 FQGTGA. The CDR3 runs 15 residues. With 0 bases clipped from V and 3 bases from J, the junction kept 1 base outside the gene matches. The CDR3 spells CASSLTGQDNQPQHF. The CDR3 nucleotides are TGTGCCAGCAGCTTAACGGGACAGGACAATCAGCCCCAGCATTTT. Combining the CDR3 with reference TRBV7-3 and TRBJ1-5 gives the whole variable domain GAGVSQTPSNKVTEKGKYVELRCDPISGHTALYWYRQSLGQGPEFLIYFQGTGAADDSGLPNDRFFAVRPEGSVSTLKIQRTERGDSAVYLCASSLTGQDNQPQHFGDGTRLSIL.

The chain is built from TRBV29-1 and TRBJ1-1; the D gene is possibly TRBD1 (5 bases). The V gene's germline CDR1 is SQVTM and CDR2 ANQGSEA. CDR3 length: 12 residues. Trimming removed 6 bases at V and 6 bases at J, with 14 bases between. CDR3 in amino acids: CSVSRADAEAFF. CDR3 bases: TGCAGCGTAAGCAGGGCTGATGCTGAAGCTTTCTTT.

The chain couples TRBV7-2 to TRBJ2-5, with 9 bases fitting TRBD2. The germline gives CDR1 SGHTA, CDR2 FQGNSA. Trimming cost V 1 base and J 5 bases; bases outside gene matches: 5. The CDR3 is 15 residues long. The CDR3 DNA follows: TGTGCCAGCAGCTTAGAAGTAAGCGGGGGGGAGACCCAGTACTTC. Encoded protein: CASSLEVSGGETQYF.

The rearrangement joins TRBV3-1 (or the pseudogene TRBV3-2) to TRBJ1-3; tentative D call: TRBD1 (5 bases). The CDR3 spans 14 residues. Trimming pared 5 bases from V and 2 bases from J, leaving 10 bases between. Germline CDR1 reads LGHDT; CDR2 reads YNNKEL (reference sequence). The CDR3 protein is CASSYRGAGNTIYF. DNA of the CDR3: TGTGCCAGCAGCTACCGGGGGGCTGGAAACACCATATATTTT.

The chain couples TRBV5-4 to TRBJ2-1, with D perhaps given as TRBD1 or TRBD2 (5 bases each). The CDR3 is 16 amino acids. Trimming took off 3 bases at V and 4 bases at J, with 17 bases between the two ends. CDR1 and CDR2 (germline): SGHNT, YYREEE (reference sequence). CDR3 sequence: CASSWMTKGRYNEQFF. CDR3 nucleotide sequence: TGTGCCAGCAGCTGGATGACTAAGGGGCGTTACAATGAGCAGTTCTTC.

This chain connects TRBV30 to TRBJ1-1; D is perhaps TRBD1 (5 bases). The V end lost 3 bases, the J end lost 0 bases, and 14 bases lay between the germline ends. Germline lookup yields CDR1 GTSNPN and CDR2 SVGIG (reference sequence). This CDR3 is built from 15 residues. As DNA, the CDR3 is TGTGCCTGGAGCGTCCCGGGACTTGTGAACACTGAAGCTTTCTTT. It encodes CAWSVPGLVNTEAFF.

V is TRBV6-5 and J is TRBJ1-1; D is perhaps TRBD1 (6 bases). The CDR3 covers 12 residues. Germline CDR1 MNHEY, CDR2 SVGAGI. Trimming took off 5 bases at V and 11 bases at J, with 15 bases between the two ends. CDR3 residues: CASSHNRVGAFF. The CDR3 bases are TGTGCCAGCAGTCACAACAGGGTCGGGGCTTTCTTT.

The rearrangement joins TRBV30 to TRBJ2-6, with TRBD2 as a possible D gene (6 bases). Germline CDR1 reads GTSNPN; CDR2 reads SVGIG (reference sequence). Trimming pared 0 bases from V and 2 bases from J, leaving 8 bases between. The CDR3 is 15 amino acids. The DNA of the CDR3 is TGTGCCTGGAGTGTAGGAGGGGCTGGGGCCAACGTCCTGACTTTC. Its protein is CAWSVGGAGANVLTF.

V is TRBV6-2 or TRBV6-3 and J is TRBJ2-7; D might be TRBD1 or TRBD2, each matching 5 bases. V lost 5 bases and J lost 3, with 14 bases in between. CDR3 length: 14 residues. Per germline, CDR1 MNHEY and CDR2 SVGEGT. In DNA form, the CDR3 reads TGTGCCAGCAGTCCCACGGGACGAAACTACGAGCAGTACTTC. Translation: CASSPTGRNYEQYF.

In its sample, this clone ranks as medium-sized. The chain is built from TRBV29-1 and TRBJ2-1, with 12 bases matching TRBD2. This CDR3 region has 13 residues. Germline V gives CDR1 SQVTM, CDR2 ANQGSEA. The CDR3, as DNA: TGCAGTCGGTGGACTAGCGGGACAAATGAGCAGTTCTTC. This codes for CSRWTSGTNEQFF.